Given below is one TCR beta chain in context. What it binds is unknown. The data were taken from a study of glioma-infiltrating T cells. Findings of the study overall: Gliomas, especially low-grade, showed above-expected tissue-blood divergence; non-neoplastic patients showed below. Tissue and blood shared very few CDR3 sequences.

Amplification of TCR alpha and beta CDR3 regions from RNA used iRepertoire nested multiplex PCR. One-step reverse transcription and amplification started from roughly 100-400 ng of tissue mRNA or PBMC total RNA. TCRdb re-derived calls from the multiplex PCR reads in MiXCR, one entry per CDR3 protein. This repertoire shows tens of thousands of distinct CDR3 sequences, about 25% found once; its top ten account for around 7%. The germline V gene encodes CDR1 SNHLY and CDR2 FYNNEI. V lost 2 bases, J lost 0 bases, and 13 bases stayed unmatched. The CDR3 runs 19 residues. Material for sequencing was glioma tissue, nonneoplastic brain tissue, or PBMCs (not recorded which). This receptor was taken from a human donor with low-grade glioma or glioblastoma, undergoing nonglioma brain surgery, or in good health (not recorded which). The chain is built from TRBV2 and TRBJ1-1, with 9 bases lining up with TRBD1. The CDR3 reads CASSEQFPGTGGMNTEAFF. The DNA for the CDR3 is TGTGCCAGCAGTGAACAATTCCCTGGAACAGGGGGCATGAACACTGAAGCTTTCTTT.